The 5 T cell receptor beta chains presented below share a single source sample, sequenced in a study of OX40 agonist ivuxolimab in advanced cancers. Some clones are missing from TCRdb's copy, which holds only in-frame ones; the method was immunoSEQ multiplex PCR. The table lists about 68,000 clones, roughly 85% of them singletons. The specimen was CD4+ or CD8+ T cells sorted from blood, collected in a trial of the OX40 agonist ivuxolimab. All receptors come from an adult with an advanced solid tumor such as melanoma, head and neck, liver or kidney cancer.

The chain couples TRBV28 to TRBJ2-7; D ambiguous. Trimming cost V 4 bases and J 0 bases, with 19 bases left between them. Germline V gene data show CDR1 as MDHEN and CDR2 as SYDVKM. The CDR3 contains 17 residues. The CDR3 spells CASSYPPGFPSSYEQYF. The CDR3, as DNA: TGTGCCAGCAGTTACCCCCCCGGATTTCCGAGCTCCTACGAGCAGTACTTC.

The V call is TRBV2, the J call TRBJ2-2, with TRBD1 identical over 7 bases. Germline CDR1 and CDR2: SNHLY and FYNNEI. The length of the CDR3 is 13 residues. Germline trimming cut 11 bases from V and 1 base from J; bases unmatched to any gene: 4. The CDR3 loop is CAGRQGNTGELFF. The DNA of the CDR3 is TGTGCCGGGAGACAGGGGAACACCGGGGAGCTGTTTTTT. Full variable domain (missing parts from reference TRBV2 and TRBJ2-2): EPEVTQTPSHQVTQMGQEVILRCVPISNHLYFYWYRQILGQKVEFLVSFYNNEISEKSEIFDDQFSVERPDGSNFTLKIRSTKLEDSAMYFCAGRQGNTGELFFGEGSRLTVL.

The gene calls are TRBV19 and TRBJ2-2; 9 bases align to TRBD1. The V and J ends lost 7 bases and 5 bases, in that order; junction bases with no gene match: 8. The CDR3 is 15 amino acids. Germline V gene sequence: CDR1 LNHDA, CDR2 SQIVND (reference sequence). CDR3 region: CASTSDRGGTGELFF. In nucleotides, the CDR3 is TGTGCCAGTACCTCGGACAGGGGTGGGACCGGGGAGCTGTTTTTT.

The chain recombines TRBV2 with TRBJ2-1, with D possibly being TRBD2 (6 bases). Germline CDR1 SNHLY, CDR2 FYNNEI. V lost 1 base and J 15 bases, leaving 16 bases between the germline ends. CDR3 length equals 13 residues. CDR3 amino acids: CASSEGGRGSGFF. The CDR3, as DNA: TGTGCCAGCAGTGAAGGCGGTCGGGGGAGTGGGTTCTTC. The whole variable domain, filled in from reference TRBV2 and TRBJ2-1, reads EPEVTQTPSHQVTQMGQEVILRCVPISNHLYFYWYRQILGQKVEFLVSFYNNEISEKSEIFDDQFSVERPDGSNFTLKIRSTKLEDSAMYFCASSEGGRGSGFFGPGTRLTVL.

V is TRBV25-1 and J is TRBJ1-2; 9 positions agree with TRBD1. Germline V gene sequence: CDR1 MGHDK, CDR2 SYGVNS. The CDR3 is 12 amino acids. V gave up 7 bases and J gave up 7 bases; unmatched junction bases: 4. The CDR3 sequence is CASTGTGLGYTF. CDR3 nucleotides: TGTGCCAGCACCGGGACAGGGCTTGGCTACACCTTC.